Below, 25 T cell receptor beta chains from the same sample are listed, as sequenced in a study of blood T cell repertoires in COVID-19. This table comes from immunoSEQ multiplex PCR, and its TCRdb copy is limited to in-frame clones, with some not included. There are around 150,000 clones in the sample; over 80% occur only once, and roughly 9% lies in the top ten. The sequenced material came from peripheral blood. The receptors stem from a woman of 80 years or more with active or convalescent COVID-19.

This clone has a handful of counts. The gene calls are TRBV3-1 (or the pseudogene TRBV3-2) and TRBJ1-1; maybe TRBD1 (5 bases). The CDR3 has 15 amino acids. CDR1 is LGHDT, CDR2 YNNKEL, per germline (reference sequence). Trimming took off 7 bases at V and 5 bases at J, with 20 bases between the two ends. For the CDR3, the DNA is TGTGCCAGCACGGAAGCCTCGGGGGGAAATACTGAAGCTTTCTTT. It yields the protein CASTEASGGNTEAFF.

The V call is TRBV6-2 or TRBV6-3, the J call TRBJ1-2; TRBD1 agrees at 8 bases. Germline CDR1 is MNHEY and CDR2 is SVGEGT. The V and J ends lost 5 bases and 5 bases, in that order; junction bases with no gene match: 10. CDR3 length: 15 residues. The DNA for the CDR3 is TGTGCCAGCAGTAACCCCGGACAGGGTAAATATGGCTACACCTTC. The encoded protein is CASSNPGQGKYGYTF.

This clone has just one count. The rearrangement uses TRBV2 and TRBJ1-2, with D perhaps matching TRBD1 (5 bases). This CDR3 is 14 amino acids long. Trimming took 3 bases from V and 8 from J, leaving 16 bases between them. Germline lookup yields CDR1 SNHLY and CDR2 FYNNEI. CDR3 in amino acids: CASSDGQGGRGYTF. The CDR3 DNA reads as TGTGCCAGCAGTGATGGTCAGGGAGGAAGGGGCTACACCTTC. Complete variable domain (other parts from reference TRBV2 and TRBJ1-2): EPEVTQTPSHQVTQMGQEVILRCVPISNHLYFYWYRQILGQKVEFLVSFYNNEISEKSEIFDDQFSVERPDGSNFTLKIRSTKLEDSAMYFCASSDGQGGRGYTFGSGTRLTVV.

A single count supports this clone. J is TRBJ1-2 and V is TRBV27, with 8 bases fitting TRBD1. The V and J ends lost 6 bases and 2 bases, in that order; junction bases with no gene match: 8. Germline CDR1 MNHEY, CDR2 SMNVEV (reference sequence). The CDR3 is 15 amino acids. Written as DNA, the CDR3 is TGTGCCAGCAGGATGGCTAGGACAGGGAACTATGGCTACACCTTC. Translation: CASRMARTGNYGYTF.

The V call is TRBV3-1 (or the pseudogene TRBV3-2), the J call TRBJ1-5; D possibly corresponds to TRBD1 (6 bases). Germline V lookup: CDR1 LGHDT, CDR2 YNNKEL (reference sequence). Trimming left V 5 bases short and J 10 bases short, with 21 bases between. The CDR3 consists of 15 residues. CDR3 sequence reads: CASSSGQPKDKPQHF. In DNA, the CDR3 is TGTGCCAGCAGCTCCGGACAGCCCAAAGATAAACCCCAGCATTTT.

V is TRBV19 and J is TRBJ1-1; D remains ambiguous. CDR1 LNHDA and CDR2 SQIVND come from the germline V gene (reference sequence). The CDR3 has 13 amino acids. Trimming stripped 6 bases from V and 1 base from J, with 9 bases between. The CDR3 DNA sequence: TGTGCCAGTAGCCGTTCAGGGAACACTGAAGCTTTCTTT. Translated, it gives CASSRSGNTEAFF.

The CDR3 region has the DNA TGTGCCAGCAGCTTAGCCCTCACCGGGACAGGGGGTGGGGGCTACACCTTC. As protein: CASSLALTGTGGGGYTF. V usage is TRBV7-2 and J usage is TRBJ1-2, with 11 bases that match TRBD1. The V segment lost 0 bases and the J segment 8 bases; nucleotides outside the gene matches: 11. The germline V gene has CDR1 SGHTA and CDR2 FQGNSA. This CDR3 contains 17 residues.

The gene calls are TRBV12-3 or TRBV12-4 and TRBJ1-6, with D perhaps TRBD1 (5 bases). The CDR3 runs to 13 residues. V was shortened by 4 bases and J by 8 bases, with 9 bases between the two germline ends. CDR3 protein: CASSWGVDSPLHF. The CDR3 DNA is TGTGCCAGCAGTTGGGGGGTAGATTCACCCCTCCACTTT.

The genes are TRBV7-8 and TRBJ2-4; a weak D match, TRBD1 (6 bases). V shed 5 bases and J shed 1 base, with 12 bases lying between them. Germline values: CDR1 SGHVS, CDR2 FQNEAQ. The CDR3 has 15 amino acids. The CDR3 DNA reads as TGTGCCAGCAGCCTAGTTACAGGGGCCAAAAACATTCAGTACTTC. Amino acid sequence: CASSLVTGAKNIQYF. The whole variable domain, filled in from reference TRBV7-8 and TRBJ2-4, reads GAGVSQSPRYKVAKRGQDVALRCDPISGHVSLFWYQQALGQGPEFLTYFQNEAQLDKSGLPSDRFFAERPEGSVSTLKIQRTQQEDSAVYLCASSLVTGAKNIQYFGAGTRLSVL.

This chain links TRBV30 with TRBJ1-4; D is ambiguous. V shed 4 bases and J shed 10 bases, with 16 bases lying between them. Germline V lookup: CDR1 GTSNPN, CDR2 SVGIG (reference sequence). This CDR3 region has 13 residues. For the CDR3, the DNA is TGTGCCTGGAAATCGGTGGTCGGCGGAAAACTGTTTTTT. It encodes CAWKSVVGGKLFF.

V usage is TRBV4-3 and J usage is TRBJ2-1; D may be TRBD1 (5 bases). V lost 3 bases and J lost 10, with 16 bases in between. CDR1 and CDR2 (germline): LGHNA, YSLEER. The CDR3 runs to 14 residues. The CDR3 sequence is CASSQEGREGEQFF. The CDR3 region has the DNA TGCGCCAGCAGCCAGGAAGGCAGGGAAGGGGAGCAGTTCTTC.

This clone was counted a few times. The chain joins TRBV27 to TRBJ1-1, with D maybe TRBD1 (5 bases). Germline V gene lookup returns CDR1 MNHEY and CDR2 SMNVEV (reference sequence). This CDR3 spans 14 amino acids. Deletions cut 3 bases from V and 11 bases from J, with 19 bases between. The CDR3 region has the DNA TGTGCCAGCAGTTTGGGCGGCCACCCAGGGAAGGCTTTCTTT. This translates into CASSLGGHPGKAFF.

The chain carries TRBV19 and TRBJ2-7, with 10 bases fitting TRBD1. From germline, CDR1 is LNHDA and CDR2 SQIVND (reference sequence). This CDR3 contains 15 residues. V was clipped by 5 bases and J by 2 bases; unmatched bases: 6. The CDR3 DNA follows: TGTGCCAGTAGTGCAGGACAGGGGGAGGCCTACGAGCAGTACTTC. Amino acid sequence: CASSAGQGEAYEQYF.

The chain employs TRBV27 and TRBJ2-7; 9 nucleotides match TRBD1. This CDR3 is 13 amino acids long. The germline V gene has CDR1 MNHEY and CDR2 SMNVEV (reference sequence). Trimming cost V 6 bases and J 4 bases; bases outside gene matches: 4. The CDR3 here is CASRDRGVYEQYF. The CDR3 DNA reads as TGTGCCAGCAGAGACAGGGGGGTTTACGAGCAGTACTTC.

The genes are TRBV7-9 and TRBJ1-2; 10 nucleotides align to TRBD1. This CDR3 spans 19 amino acids. From germline, CDR1 is SEHNR and CDR2 FQNEAQ (reference sequence). V gave up 4 bases and J gave up 0 bases; unmatched junction bases: 14. The CDR3 protein is CASSSLHSGQGISNYGYTF. CDR3 nucleotides: TGTGCCAGCAGCTCCCTTCACTCGGGACAGGGGATCTCTAACTATGGCTACACCTTC.

The CDR3, as DNA: TGCAGTGCTAGTTCGGGGACAGGGAAAGGCCTCAGTCAGCCCCAGCATTTT. This translates into CSASSGTGKGLSQPQHF. The chain has TRBV20-1 and TRBJ1-5, with 9 bases fitting TRBD1. The CDR3 has 17 amino acids. The V gene end was trimmed by 3 bases and the J gene end by 6 bases; junction bases not matched to a gene: 15. Germline V gene lookup returns CDR1 DFQATT and CDR2 SNEGSKA (reference sequence).

This chain uses TRBV7-8 with TRBJ2-5; 8 positions match TRBD1. CDR3 length: 15 amino acids. V shed 1 base and J 4 bases; nucleotides not matched to a gene: 5. From germline, CDR1 is SGHVS and CDR2 FQNEAQ. CDR3 amino acids: CASSLGQGTPETQYF. Written as DNA, the CDR3 is TGTGCCAGCAGCTTAGGACAGGGGACCCCAGAGACCCAGTACTTC.

The gene calls are TRBV7-6 and TRBJ2-5, with TRBD2 as a possible D gene (6 bases). The CDR3 totals 18 residues. V was trimmed by 4 bases and J by 5 bases, leaving 26 bases between them. Germline V gives CDR1 SGHVS, CDR2 FNYEAQ. CDR3 nucleotide sequence: TGTGCCAGCAGCTGGATAGGGAACCGGGACTGGGGTCGGGAGACCCAGTACTTC. Amino acid sequence: CASSWIGNRDWGRETQYF.

This clone appeared once. The chain has TRBV2 and TRBJ2-7; D is perhaps TRBD1 (6 bases). The CDR3 is 15 residues long. The V end lost 0 bases, the J end lost 3 bases, and 12 bases lay between the germline ends. Germline V lookup: CDR1 SNHLY, CDR2 FYNNEI. In DNA, the CDR3 is TGTGCCAGCAGTGAAGCATTGGGGACAAACTACGAGCAGTACTTC. Protein product: CASSEALGTNYEQYF.

The chain recombines TRBV12-3 or TRBV12-4 with TRBJ1-1; no reliable D call. CDR3 length: 12 residues. Trimming removed 6 bases from V and 4 bases from J, with 9 bases in between. CDR3 in amino acids: CASRAGSTEAFF. DNA for the CDR3: TGTGCCAGCAGGGCGGGGAGCACTGAAGCTTTCTTT.

The J gene is TRBJ1-5, the V gene TRBV28; 9 nucleotides agree with TRBD1. After removal of 5 bases from V and 4 bases from J, the junction contained 3 bases not matched to a gene. Looked up from germline, CDR1 is MDHEN and CDR2 is SYDVKM. The CDR3 consists of 14 residues. CDR3 residues: CASSPGTGNQPQHF. CDR3 in DNA: TGTGCCAGCAGTCCGGGGACAGGGAATCAGCCCCAGCATTTT.

This clone was picked up a small number of times. The chain recombines TRBV5-1 with TRBJ2-3; weak D call: TRBD1 (6 bases). V was shortened by 8 bases and J by 0 bases, with 16 bases between the two germline ends. Per germline, CDR1 SGHRS and CDR2 YFSETQ. This CDR3 spans 15 amino acids. The DNA for the CDR3 is TGCGCCAGTACTAAAACAGGGTCGAGCACAGATACGCAGTATTTT. It yields the protein CASTKTGSSTDTQYF.

This chain joins TRBV5-1 and TRBJ2-6, with unresolved D. The germline gives CDR1 SGHRS, CDR2 YFSETQ. The CDR3 spans 15 residues. Deletions cut 1 base from V and 1 base from J, with 6 bases between. The CDR3 DNA is TGCGCCAGCAGCTTGAGCAAGTCTGGGGCCAACGTCCTGACTTTC. This encodes CASSLSKSGANVLTF.

J is TRBJ2-1 and V is TRBV10-3; the D gene is possibly TRBD2 (6 bases). This CDR3 comprises 15 residues. The germline CDR1 and CDR2 sequences are ENHRY and SYGVKD. The germline V and J ends were trimmed by 0 bases and 8 bases, with 14 bases remaining between them. CDR3 DNA: TGTGCCATCAGTGAGTCAGCGGGCGGACGGGATGAGCAGTTCTTC. This codes for CAISESAGGRDEQFF.

This chain joins TRBV7-2 and TRBJ2-3; 11 nucleotides align to TRBD2. CDR3 length: 18 amino acids. The V segment lost 0 bases and the J segment 7 bases; nucleotides outside the gene matches: 12. Germline V gene lookup returns CDR1 SGHTA and CDR2 FQGNSA. This chain's CDR3 is CASSLAPPGSGGAYTQYF. As DNA, the CDR3 is TGTGCCAGCAGCTTAGCGCCCCCGGGTAGCGGGGGGGCTTATACGCAGTATTTT.